These T cell receptor beta chains were read from a single sample in a study of somatic mutations in cytotoxic T cells in rheumatoid arthritis. Sequenced by immunoSEQ multiplex PCR; TCRdb stores in-frame clones only, minus some. The sample carries some 14,000 clones, approximately 69% recorded once. Material: CD8+ T cells sorted from blood. Receptors originate from an adult with rheumatoid arthritis. CDR3s leave out the opening cysteine and the closing phenylalanine or tryptophan.

V gene | CDR3 protein
TRBV28 | ASGPNKGGAYNEQF
TRBV19 | ASSAGQTYEQY
TRBV7-9 | ASSLGQLYEQY
TRBV2 | ASSGSALRGNTEAF
TRBV10-3 | AISLGGKGHYEQY
TRBV9 | ASSVRPSGGDEQF
TRBV7-6 | ASSLHDRGKTEAF
TRBV19 | ASSNHPRDDEQF
TRBV28 | ASSSTVFSTDTQY
TRBV6-1 | ASSETEGQGGYT
TRBV7-9 | ASSPGQGYEQY
TRBV2 | ASRDRGYEKLF
TRBV4-1 | ASSQTRGQQPQH
TRBV19 | ASSGIQGARTEAF
TRBV19 | ASSAQGNYGYT
TRBV6-4 | ASSGGSTGELF
TRBV7-9 | ASDRQGAYNEQF
TRBV30 | AWSTANYGYT
TRBV2 | ASSDLGETGGDGYT
TRBV27 | ASSLYQKYEQY
TRBV30 | AWSGYRSTNEKLF
TRBV2 | ASRPSRDRGREQY
TRBV7-2 | ASSFWGYQETQY
TRBV9 | ASSVGVNQPQH
TRBV27 | ASSTSSMGYGYT
TRBV11-2 | ASSPRGVGTGELF
TRBV4-1 | ASSQLGLPEAF
TRBV4-1 | ASSQDHGPGAQH
TRBV19 | ASLGGPEAF
TRBV28 | ASRWGQGAYEQY
TRBV6-1 | ASSEPEYGYT
TRBV7-6 | ASSLSGGSTDTQY
TRBV15 | ATSADPSGVADTQY
TRBV7-9 | ASNPPQGRTDTQY
TRBV27 | ASSFGTENSPLH
TRBV7-9 | ASSPELAGQNTGELF
TRBV21-1 | ASRGRGNQPQH
TRBV27 | ASSLSAYSPNTEAF
TRBV6-6 | ASSSQQGLDGYT
TRBV5-4 | ASSLTGNGYT
TRBV21-1 | ASSKDEGPSTEAF
TRBV11-2 | ASSPYPGRGGPGEQY
TRBV2 | ASKGQPNTGELF
TRBV30 | AWSPGQGGQPQH
TRBV7-2 | ASSPLWTGLGYT
TRBV7-2 | ASSLGTSGGDTQY
TRBV5-1 | ASSFGYEQY
TRBV5-6 | ASTDPGSTYEQY
TRBV30 | AWSAGGYGYT
TRBV18 | ASSPPVQDNYGYT
TRBV6-5 | ASSYSRTSYEQY
TRBV5-4 | ASSLEGSGAWAF
TRBV4-1 | ASSHPGDRENYGYT
TRBV5-6 | ASSWEENTEAF
TRBV27 | ASSSGTGGAETQY